The 24 T cell receptor beta chains below come from one sample, sequenced in a study of OX40 agonist ivuxolimab in advanced cancers. The protocol was immunoSEQ multiplex PCR, while the TCRdb copy is restricted to in-frame clones and leaves out a portion. The repertoire holds almost 45,000 clones, with around 90% as singletons. The sequencing used CD4+ or CD8+ T cells sorted from blood, collected in a trial of the OX40 agonist ivuxolimab. Every receptor here comes from an adult with an advanced solid tumor such as melanoma, head and neck, liver or kidney cancer.

This clone showed up just once. The CDR3 spells CATEGTENEKLFF. The CDR3, as DNA: TGTGCCACCGAGGGGACGGAAAATGAAAAACTGTTTTTT. The V and J genes are TRBV11-2 and TRBJ1-4, with D perhaps TRBD1 (5 bases). This CDR3 has 13 residues. CDR1 and CDR2 from the germline V gene are SGHAT and FQNNGV. Trimming removed 10 bases at V and 5 bases at J, with 14 bases between.

The chain couples TRBV2 to TRBJ1-1; TRBD1 aligns across 9 bases. Germline assignment: CDR1 SNHLY and CDR2 FYNNEI. With V trimmed by 10 bases and J by 7 bases, 7 bases remained unmatched. CDR3 size: 12 residues. The CDR3 region is CATTGGSIEAFF. Here the CDR3 DNA reads TGTGCCACAACAGGGGGCTCTATTGAAGCTTTCTTT.

J is TRBJ2-1 and V is TRBV5-6; 11 positions agree with TRBD2. Germline V gives CDR1 SGHDT, CDR2 YYEEEE. V lost 4 bases and J lost 4; bases outside the gene matches: 7. The CDR3 consists of 16 residues. This CDR3 is CASSGATSGAYNEQFF. The CDR3, as DNA: TGTGCCAGCAGCGGGGCGACTAGCGGGGCTTACAATGAGCAGTTCTTC.

The genes are TRBV5-5 and TRBJ1-1, with D possibly TRBD1 on 6 matching bases. V gave up 7 bases and J gave up 11 bases, with 33 bases separating them. Germline CDR1 and CDR2: SGHKS and YYEKEE (reference sequence). This CDR3 is built from 17 residues. The CDR3 here is CASCLEPQGTQPREAFF. CDR3 DNA: TGTGCCAGCTGCCTCGAACCCCAGGGGACCCAACCGCGTGAGGCTTTCTTT.

V usage is TRBV13 and J usage is TRBJ2-7, with D perhaps TRBD1 (5 bases). V was cut by 5 bases and J by 3 bases, with 11 bases left in between. CDR1 PRHDT and CDR2 FYEKMQ come from the germline V gene (reference sequence). The CDR3 consists of 13 residues. The CDR3 reads CASSDRNHYEQYV. CDR3 DNA: TGTGCCAGCAGCGACAGAAACCACTACGAGCAGTACGTC.

This rearrangement joins TRBV28 to TRBJ1-1; the match to TRBD1 covers 9 bases. Germline CDR1 reads MDHEN; CDR2 reads SYDVKM. CDR3 length: 17 residues. The J segment lost 7 bases and the V segment lost 6 bases, leaving 18 bases of the junction unmatched. The CDR3 DNA follows: TGTGCCAGCAGGCCGACCCCGGACAGGGGATGGCGGGGTGAAGCTTTCTTT. As protein: CASRPTPDRGWRGEAFF.

This chain joins TRBV14 and TRBJ2-1; 10 bases are shared with TRBD2. Germline V CDR1 and CDR2: SGHDN, FVKESK. This CDR3 is 17 amino acids long. Germline trimming cut 0 bases from V and 4 bases from J; bases unmatched to any gene: 6. CDR3 DNA: TGTGCCAGCAGCCAAGATGCTAGCGGGGGCTCGTACAATGAGCAGTTCTTC. Residues: CASSQDASGGSYNEQFF.

The J gene is TRBJ2-1, the V gene TRBV6-1; 13 positions match TRBD2. In germline, CDR1 is MNHNS, CDR2 SASEGT. CDR3 length: 18 residues. The V and J ends lost 1 base and 3 bases, in that order; junction bases with no gene match: 6. The DNA of the CDR3 is TGTGCCAGCAGTGAAGACGGACTAGCGGGGGCCTTCTACAATGAGCAGTTCTTC. It is translated as CASSEDGLAGAFYNEQFF.

Only a few counts were recorded for this clone. The V call is TRBV2, the J call TRBJ2-5, with a possible D match to TRBD1 (6 bases). This CDR3 comprises 14 residues. Germline V gene sequence: CDR1 SNHLY, CDR2 FYNNEI. Trimming shortened V by 10 bases and J by 5 bases, and 20 bases separated the two germline ends. The CDR3 loop is CATSGGQGWETQYF. The CDR3 region has the DNA TGTGCCACCTCTGGGGGCCAGGGGTGGGAGACCCAGTACTTC.

This chain uses TRBV5-6 with TRBJ2-7, with D tentatively TRBD2 (6 bases). V was pared by 2 bases and J by 7 bases, with 16 bases between. CDR1 is SGHDT and CDR2 is YYEEEE in the germline V gene. This CDR3 has 14 amino acids. The CDR3 DNA reads as TGTGCCAGCAGCTTAGGGACGGGACTTAGGGAGCAGTACGTC. It is translated as CASSLGTGLREQYV.

The chain is built from TRBV5-4 and TRBJ2-1; D uncertain. The CDR3 length is 13 residues. V was cut by 4 bases and J by 7 bases, with 12 bases left in between. Germline CDR1 SGHNT, CDR2 YYREEE (reference sequence). CDR3 sequence (DNA): TGTGCCAGCAGCCCGGAGACTGAGAATGAGCAGTTCTTC. Its translation: CASSPETENEQFF.

The rearrangement uses TRBV20-1 and TRBJ1-6; no clear D. CDR3 length: 10 amino acids. The germline CDR1 and CDR2 sequences are DFQATT and SNEGSKA (reference sequence). V shed 7 bases and J shed 9 bases, with 7 bases lying between them. The CDR3 nucleotides read TGCAGTGTCCCTACTTCACCCCTCCACTTT. Protein sequence: CSVPTSPLHF.

This clone was observed once. The chain uses TRBV5-6 and TRBJ1-1; no definite D call. CDR3 length equals 12 residues. The ends were cut back, 2 bases at V and 6 bases at J, with 8 bases in the middle. Looked up from germline, CDR1 is SGHDT and CDR2 is YYEEEE. The DNA of the CDR3 is TGTGCCAGCAGCTTTATTGGCGCTGAAGCTTTCTTT. This codes for CASSFIGAEAFF.

The chain is built from TRBV19 and TRBJ1-5; TRBD1 agrees at 8 bases. The ends lost 5 bases at V and 6 bases at J; junction bases unmatched: 12. Germline CDR1 is LNHDA and CDR2 is SQIVND (reference sequence). CDR3 length equals 16 residues. DNA for the CDR3: TGTGCCAGTAGTTCCTCGGACAGGGTAGGGAGTCAGCCCCAGCATTTT. The encoded protein is CASSSSDRVGSQPQHF.

In this sample, this clone turned up a few times. The chain combines TRBV2 with TRBJ1-5; D may be TRBD1 (5 bases). The length of the CDR3 is 13 residues. Germline lookup yields CDR1 SNHLY and CDR2 FYNNEI. The germline V and J ends were trimmed by 11 bases and 4 bases, with 15 bases remaining between them. The CDR3 spells CAGTDIPNQPQHF. CDR3 coding DNA: TGTGCCGGTACGGACATCCCGAATCAGCCCCAGCATTTT.

The J gene is TRBJ2-4, the V gene TRBV7-9; D possibly uses TRBD1 or TRBD2 (5 bases each). Germline-derived CDR1 and CDR2 are SEHNR and FQNEAQ (reference sequence). Trimming stripped 5 bases from V and 4 bases from J, with 18 bases between. This CDR3 has 16 amino acids. This CDR3 is CASSPLSGTGKNIQYF. The CDR3 nucleotides read TGTGCCAGCAGCCCCCTTTCCGGGACCGGGAAAAACATTCAGTACTTC. The variable domain in full, completed from reference TRBV7-9 and TRBJ2-4, reads DTGVSQNPRHKITKRGQNVTFRCDPISEHNRLYWYRQTLGQGPEFLTYFQNEAQLEKSRLLSDRFSAERPKGSFSTLEIQRTEQGDSAMYLCASSPLSGTGKNIQYFGAGTRLSVL.

A note on this clone: The sample holds other DNA sequences that translate to the same CDR3. This chain joins TRBV5-6 and TRBJ2-3, with 7 bases matching TRBD2. The CDR3 loop spans 15 amino acids. V dropped 0 bases and J dropped 4; count of bases not matched to a gene: 5. Germline V CDR1 and CDR2: SGHDT, YYEEEE. This CDR3 is CASSLGGGGPDTQYF. The CDR3, as DNA: TGTGCCAGCAGCTTGGGTGGGGGAGGGCCAGATACGCAGTATTTT.

V usage is TRBV28 and J usage is TRBJ2-1; D remains ambiguous. Germline V gene sequence: CDR1 MDHEN, CDR2 SYDVKM. The CDR3 spans 13 residues. V lost 2 bases and J lost 9, with 11 bases in between. The CDR3 DNA follows: TGTGCCAGCAGTTTAGGGCTTAACACTGAGCAGTTCTTC. Translating gives CASSLGLNTEQFF.

The chain links TRBV4-2 to TRBJ1-5, with 7 bases fitting TRBD1. Trimming took 0 bases from V and 2 from J; bases not matched to a gene: 1. Germline CDR1 is LGHNA and CDR2 is YNFKEQ. The length of the CDR3 is 15 residues. CDR3 nucleotides: TGTGCCAGCAGCCAAGATCAGGGGGGCAATCAGCCCCAGCATTTT. Its protein product is CASSQDQGGNQPQHF.

The chain links TRBV18 to TRBJ2-5; TRBD2 matches 9 bases. The CDR3 length is 16 residues. Germline V gene data show CDR1 as KGHSH and CDR2 as LQKENI. The V segment lost 1 base and the J segment 5 bases; nucleotides outside the gene matches: 8. CDR3: CASSPRASGEGETQYF. DNA for the CDR3: TGTGCCAGCTCACCACGGGCTAGCGGGGAGGGGGAGACCCAGTACTTC.

V gene TRBV19 combines with J gene TRBJ2-1; tentatively, D is TRBD1 or TRBD2 (6 bases each). Germline V gene lookup returns CDR1 LNHDA and CDR2 SQIVND (reference sequence). The CDR3 length is 17 residues. V lost 3 bases and J 1 base, leaving 16 bases between the germline ends. CDR3 amino acids: CASSMAGIGGSYNEQFF. In DNA form, the CDR3 reads TGTGCCAGTAGTATGGCGGGGATAGGGGGATCCTACAATGAGCAGTTCTTC.

The chain employs TRBV6-6 and TRBJ2-2; maybe TRBD1 (5 bases). Trimming shortened V by 3 bases and J by 5 bases, and 10 bases separated the two germline ends. The CDR3 has 14 residues. In germline, CDR1 is MNHNY, CDR2 SVGAGI (reference sequence). The CDR3 protein is CASSYSGWTGELFF. DNA of the CDR3: TGTGCCAGCAGTTATTCAGGGTGGACCGGGGAGCTGTTTTTT.

The chain carries TRBV14 and TRBJ2-1, with unresolved D. The CDR3 length is 18 residues. The germline CDR1 and CDR2 sequences are SGHDN and FVKESK. Trimming cost V 0 bases and J 6 bases, with 21 bases left between them. This chain's CDR3 is CASSQELLRSERTNEQFF. The CDR3 DNA reads TGTGCCAGCAGCCAAGAGCTCCTCCGTAGTGAAAGGACCAATGAGCAGTTCTTC.

The table lists this clone with a count of one. The chain has TRBV5-6 and TRBJ2-7; unclear D gene. The CDR3 totals 14 residues. Per germline, CDR1 SGHDT and CDR2 YYEEEE. V shed 0 bases and J shed 2 bases, with 9 bases lying between them. For the CDR3, the DNA is TGTGCCAGCAGCTTGGCATTTCAGACCTACGAGCAGTACGTC. This codes for CASSLAFQTYEQYV.